The rows below give T cell receptor beta chains drawn from one sample of a study of memory CD4+ T cells and cytomegalovirus serostatus. Profiling relied on immunoSEQ multiplex PCR, and the TCRdb table lists in-frame clones only, not all of them. The sample includes about 41,000 clones, roughly 77% of them seen just once. What was sequenced was memory CD4+ T cells from blood. These TCRs come from an adult in good health and CMV-seronegative. Both conserved end residues are part of each CDR3. Fields, in order: CDR3 length, V gene, J gene, CDR3 protein.

cdr3_length: 18
v_call: TRBV6-1
j_call: TRBJ2-2
cdr3_aa: CASSESFRLAGGTGELFF

cdr3_length: 13
v_call: TRBV9
j_call: TRBJ2-7
cdr3_aa: CASSVSQGLQQYF

cdr3_length: 16
v_call: TRBV19
j_call: TRBJ1-5
cdr3_aa: CASSIRGRESNQPQHF

cdr3_length: 14
v_call: TRBV5-1
j_call: TRBJ2-3
cdr3_aa: CASGGAEGTDTQYF

cdr3_length: 17
v_call: TRBV10-3
j_call: TRBJ2-3
cdr3_aa: CAISGPTSGVGTDTQYF

cdr3_length: 15
v_call: TRBV15
j_call: TRBJ2-1
cdr3_aa: CATSRGPGGYNEQFF

cdr3_length: 13
v_call: TRBV7-8
j_call: TRBJ1-2
cdr3_aa: CASSSGPGVGYTF

cdr3_length: 14
v_call: TRBV6-6
j_call: TRBJ2-2
cdr3_aa: CASSNVYSTGELFF

cdr3_length: 14
v_call: TRBV6-1
j_call: TRBJ1-2
cdr3_aa: CASSEGSYNYGYTF

cdr3_length: 13
v_call: TRBV7-9
j_call: TRBJ1-2
cdr3_aa: CASSDGSNYGYTF

cdr3_length: 14
v_call: TRBV11-2
j_call: TRBJ2-3
cdr3_aa: CASSLGVGTNTQYF

cdr3_length: 14
v_call: TRBV11-1
j_call: TRBJ1-2
cdr3_aa: CASSLGQGLYGYTF

cdr3_length: 15
v_call: TRBV6-5
j_call: TRBJ1-5
cdr3_aa: CASSAGQGRNQPQHF

cdr3_length: 14
v_call: TRBV7-8
j_call: TRBJ1-4
cdr3_aa: CASSLYRAHEKLFF

cdr3_length: 13
v_call: TRBV5-6
j_call: TRBJ1-3
cdr3_aa: CASSPPAGNTIYF

cdr3_length: 16
v_call: TRBV11-3
j_call: TRBJ2-2
cdr3_aa: CASSLGQGSYTGELFF

cdr3_length: 16
v_call: TRBV4-1
j_call: TRBJ2-6
cdr3_aa: CASSQDFRAGANVLTF

cdr3_length: 15
v_call: TRBV7-9
j_call: TRBJ1-5
cdr3_aa: CASSPTGSSNQPQHF

cdr3_length: 13
v_call: TRBV2
j_call: TRBJ1-1
cdr3_aa: CASNQGAMTEAFF

cdr3_length: 16
v_call: TRBV4-1
j_call: TRBJ2-3
cdr3_aa: CASSLRTSERTDTQYF

cdr3_length: 17
v_call: TRBV6-4
j_call: TRBJ2-1
cdr3_aa: CASSPTWTSGGYNEQFF

cdr3_length: 15
v_call: TRBV18
j_call: TRBJ2-1
cdr3_aa: CASSPLAGGYNEQFF

cdr3_length: 15
v_call: TRBV5-6
j_call: TRBJ1-3
cdr3_aa: CASSLGQERRDTIYF

cdr3_length: 13
v_call: TRBV6-1
j_call: TRBJ1-1
cdr3_aa: CASNLRDLTEAFF

cdr3_length: 14
v_call: TRBV5-6
j_call: TRBJ2-5
cdr3_aa: CASRYLQGGETQYF

cdr3_length: 14
v_call: TRBV5-4
j_call: TRBJ1-3
cdr3_aa: CASSRGGAGNTIYF

cdr3_length: 14
v_call: TRBV28
j_call: TRBJ2-2
cdr3_aa: CASSLAQTTGELFF

cdr3_length: 13
v_call: TRBV7-2
j_call: TRBJ1-1
cdr3_aa: CASSLLGTQVAFF

cdr3_length: 13
v_call: TRBV19
j_call: TRBJ2-3
cdr3_aa: CASRDPRWDTQYF

cdr3_length: 15
v_call: TRBV9
j_call: TRBJ2-2
cdr3_aa: CASSVAPQGTGELFF

cdr3_length: 13
v_call: TRBV19
j_call: TRBJ1-6
cdr3_aa: CASHGVGNSPLHF

cdr3_length: 12
v_call: TRBV7-8
j_call: TRBJ2-3
cdr3_aa: CASGAGTDTQYF

cdr3_length: 12
v_call: TRBV2
j_call: NA
cdr3_aa: CASSEQGREQYF

cdr3_length: 18
v_call: TRBV6-1
j_call: TRBJ1-4
cdr3_aa: CASSAPGLSDRAYEKLFF

cdr3_length: 15
v_call: TRBV11-2
j_call: TRBJ1-1
cdr3_aa: CASSLGYSGDTEAFF

cdr3_length: 14
v_call: TRBV10-3
j_call: TRBJ1-1
cdr3_aa: CAISPGQGNAEAFF

cdr3_length: 19
v_call: TRBV14
j_call: TRBJ2-1
cdr3_aa: CASSLFAGLAGTAYNEQFF

cdr3_length: 12
v_call: TRBV6-6
j_call: TRBJ2-2
cdr3_aa: CASSLPGGELFF

cdr3_length: 15
v_call: TRBV19
j_call: TRBJ1-5
cdr3_aa: CASSWEGSSNQPQHF

cdr3_length: 11
v_call: TRBV6-6
j_call: TRBJ2-1
cdr3_aa: CASSTYNEQFF

cdr3_length: 14
v_call: TRBV25-1
j_call: TRBJ1-1
cdr3_aa: CASSETGGRAEAFF

cdr3_length: 16
v_call: TRBV10-3
j_call: TRBJ2-7
cdr3_aa: CAISENRRDNSYEQYF

cdr3_length: 12
v_call: TRBV30
j_call: TRBJ1-2
cdr3_aa: CAWKPDRGGYTF

cdr3_length: 13
v_call: TRBV18
j_call: TRBJ2-7
cdr3_aa: CASSPKHDYEQYF

cdr3_length: 15
v_call: TRBV6-1
j_call: TRBJ2-3
cdr3_aa: CASSASGSSTDTQYF

cdr3_length: 13
v_call: TRBV6-5
j_call: TRBJ1-5
cdr3_aa: CASGQGSNQPQHF

cdr3_length: 15
v_call: TRBV5-1
j_call: TRBJ1-6
cdr3_aa: CASSLNQVGNSPLHF

cdr3_length: 17
v_call: TRBV6-1
j_call: TRBJ2-3
cdr3_aa: CASSEAPAGGAGDTQYF

cdr3_length: 14
v_call: TRBV2
j_call: TRBJ2-2
cdr3_aa: CASRIQKNTGELFF

cdr3_length: 18
v_call: TRBV7-9
j_call: TRBJ2-5
cdr3_aa: CASSQGLAGGDYQETQYF

cdr3_length: 14
v_call: TRBV7-9
j_call: TRBJ1-4
cdr3_aa: CASSRQGTYEKLFF

cdr3_length: 14
v_call: TRBV15
j_call: TRBJ1-2
cdr3_aa: CATSRDAGGYGYTF

cdr3_length: 16
v_call: TRBV18
j_call: TRBJ1-6
cdr3_aa: CASSAAGVSYNSPLHF

cdr3_length: 14
v_call: TRBV30
j_call: TRBJ1-6
cdr3_aa: CASSRSSYNSPLHF

cdr3_length: 14
v_call: TRBV25-1
j_call: TRBJ1-2
cdr3_aa: CASRSTGGDYGYTF

cdr3_length: 16
v_call: TRBV5-1
j_call: TRBJ2-3
cdr3_aa: CASSRDRVGGADTQYF